The rows below give T cell receptor beta chains drawn from one sample of a study of blood T cell repertoires in COVID-19. The method was immunoSEQ multiplex PCR; TCRdb's version includes in-frame clones alone and lacks a portion of them. In the table there are more than 75,000 clones, around 88% of which are singletons. The sequenced sample was peripheral blood. The receptors were gathered from a woman aged 70-85 years with acute or convalescent COVID-19. Both conserved end residues are trimmed from each CDR3.

v_gene: TRBV2
CDR3aa: ASSNSGSSYNEQF

v_gene: TRBV4-2
CDR3aa: ASSQDRRDEQF

v_gene: TRBV27
CDR3aa: ASSLSAKQETQY

v_gene: TRBV11-2
CDR3aa: ASSLRQGSYNEQF

v_gene: TRBV27
CDR3aa: ASSLKGRGWNEQF

v_gene: TRBV7-9
CDR3aa: ASSWAGYQETQY

v_gene: TRBV5-1
CDR3aa: ASQRDTDTQY

v_gene: TRBV9
CDR3aa: ASSSGTGGDLAGYGYT

v_gene: TRBV5-1
CDR3aa: ASSSGQGGSYEQY

v_gene: TRBV7-2
CDR3aa: ASSPRASGSYEQY

v_gene: TRBV9
CDR3aa: ASSVTPRRGAANTGELF

v_gene: TRBV7-9
CDR3aa: ASSLGSSGRGEPQH

v_gene: TRBV6-2/TRBV6-3
CDR3aa: ASSYSGLAGVYNEQF

v_gene: TRBV14
CDR3aa: ASSQDVEGYYGYT

v_gene: TRBV24-1
CDR3aa: ATTGGNSYNEQF

v_gene: TRBV28
CDR3aa: ASSFRGWGAASNQPQH

v_gene: TRBV19
CDR3aa: ATAEAFGNQPQH

v_gene: TRBV6-1
CDR3aa: ASSEVGGRVPDTQY

v_gene: TRBV9
CDR3aa: ASSVDGTGSEQF

v_gene: TRBV28
CDR3aa: ASSLQGLAGPGELF

v_gene: TRBV24-1
CDR3aa: ATSDPKPGQGFNEQF

v_gene: TRBV11-2
CDR3aa: ASSLKAGNSNQPQH

v_gene: TRBV27
CDR3aa: ASEDRMNTEAF

v_gene: TRBV19
CDR3aa: ASSTPGENTGELF

v_gene: TRBV3-1/TRBV3-2
CDR3aa: ASSPERGNTEAF

v_gene: TRBV5-4
CDR3aa: ASSLAGTGGPETQY

v_gene: TRBV28
CDR3aa: ASTPAGQGIYT

v_gene: TRBV2
CDR3aa: ASRTEASSEKLF

v_gene: TRBV28
CDR3aa: ASSRDRGWVQPQH

v_gene: TRBV7-3
CDR3aa: ASSWSRDSYEQY

v_gene: TRBV18
CDR3aa: ASSITRGTDTQY

v_gene: TRBV5-4
CDR3aa: ASSPGGAGGHTGELF

v_gene: TRBV24-1
CDR3aa: ATSSTGLAATGELF

v_gene: TRBV5-1
CDR3aa: ASSLAGTGADEAF

v_gene: TRBV10-2
CDR3aa: ASSRGTSDQY